The T cell receptor beta chain described here comes from a study of early T cells in non-severe SARS-CoV-2 infection. On the study more broadly: Chains were not paired, and sequencing was done on bulk RNA from unsorted whole blood. Study conclusions and caveats: In VDJdb matching, anti-spike CD8 responses were favored while private and CD4 specificities went missing.

V lost 1 base to trimming and J lost 1 base; unmatched junction nucleotides: 0. The CDR3 runs 14 residues. Germline V lookup: CDR1 KGHSH, CDR2 LQKENI. Unique molecular identifiers were affixed to single, distinct cDNA molecules. TCRdb itself ran the 5' RACE reads through MiXCR, one entry per CDR3 protein. The sample has 35,000 to 45,000 distinct CDR3 sequences, less than 5% seen once. As concerns this clonotype: Its matching antigen is unknown.

This sequence joins TRBV18 and TRBJ1-1; 7 bases map to TRBD1. What was sequenced was whole blood. This sequence originates from an adult who was a healthcare worker with PCR-confirmed SARS-CoV-2 infection or an uninfected control (not recorded which). This CDR3 reads CASSPQGANTEAFF. The CDR3 nucleotides are TGTGCCAGCTCACCACAGGGGGCGAACACTGAAGCTTTCTTT.